The 28 T cell receptor beta chains listed next were all sequenced from one sample in a study of shared clonotypes between healthy human individuals. Libraries were prepared by immunoSEQ multiplex PCR; TCRdb keeps only in-frame clonotypes and omits some of them. The sample yields more than 2,000,000 clones, approximately 93% seen once. The sequencing input was naive CD4+ T cells from PBMCs. The subset here: CD45RA+ positively selected. These receptors originate from a man aged 18 to 29 in good health. Some clones in this sample may be carry-over from other donors' samples.

CDR3 DNA: TGTGCCAGCAGCGTTAGCGGGCCCAACCAAGAGACCCAGTACTTC. As protein: CASSVSGPNQETQYF. The rearrangement uses TRBV7-3 and TRBJ2-5; 7 bases agree with TRBD2. CDR1 and CDR2 from the germline V gene are SGHTA and FQGTGA. The CDR3 sequence is 15 residues long. V lost 5 bases and J lost 0; bases outside the gene matches: 6.

The chain links TRBV6-6 to TRBJ1-1; no definite D call. The CDR3 runs to 15 residues. In germline, CDR1 is MNHNY, CDR2 SVGAGI (reference sequence). V lost 8 bases and J 2 bases, leaving 18 bases between the germline ends. The CDR3 loop is CASRLADASNTEAFF. The CDR3 region has the DNA TGTGCCAGCCGACTGGCGGACGCTTCTAACACTGAAGCTTTCTTT.

This clone has a single count. CDR3 DNA: TGTGCCAGCAGCTTAGAACGCCAGGGAAAGTATTTT. Protein sequence: CASSLERQGKYF. J is TRBJ2-3 and V is TRBV11-2; a weak D match, TRBD1 (5 bases). Looked up from germline, CDR1 is SGHAT and CDR2 is FQNNGV. The germline V and J ends were trimmed by 0 bases and 13 bases, with 11 bases remaining between them. This CDR3 is 12 amino acids long.

V and J are TRBV7-3 and TRBJ2-2; tentative D call: TRBD1 (6 bases). The germline V gene encodes CDR1 SGHTA and CDR2 FQGTGA. V was trimmed by 2 bases and J by 4 bases, leaving 20 bases between them. CDR3 length equals 18 residues. CDR3 loop: CASSLAPGTPGRTGELFF. For the CDR3, the DNA is TGTGCCAGCAGCTTAGCTCCCGGGACACCCGGTCGCACCGGGGAGCTGTTTTTT.

This clone was counted a single time. The chain is built from TRBV6-5 and TRBJ1-2, with a possible D match to TRBD1 (6 bases). Germline lookup yields CDR1 MNHEY and CDR2 SVGAGI. Trimming shortened V by 2 bases and J by 8 bases, and 15 bases separated the two germline ends. This CDR3 is 14 amino acids long. CDR3 in DNA: TGTGCCAGCAGTTACAACCGACAGGAGGGAGGCTACACCTTC. Translation gives CASSYNRQEGGYTF.

V usage is TRBV5-1 and J usage is TRBJ1-4; 9 nucleotides line up with TRBD1. The CDR3 extends over 16 amino acids. Germline values: CDR1 SGHRS, CDR2 YFSETQ. V was pared by 4 bases and J by 3 bases, with 7 bases of the junction left unmatched. The CDR3 reads CASSTTGGRANEKLFF. The CDR3 DNA reads as TGCGCCAGCAGCACGACAGGGGGGAGGGCTAATGAAAAACTGTTTTTT.

In its sample, this clone was seen a few times. The chain couples TRBV6-6 to TRBJ1-1, with 9 bases that match TRBD1. Germline trimming cut 7 bases from V and 7 bases from J; bases unmatched to any gene: 4. From germline, CDR1 is MNHNY and CDR2 SVGAGI (reference sequence). This CDR3 has 12 residues. The CDR3: CASTDRGYEAFF. For the CDR3, the DNA is TGTGCCAGCACCGACAGGGGGTATGAAGCTTTCTTT.

This clone is a singleton in its sample. V and J are TRBV4-1 and TRBJ2-2; 8 bases are a match to TRBD2. V was pared by 0 bases and J by 4 bases, with 7 bases of the junction left unmatched. CDR1 is MGHRA and CDR2 is YSYEKL in the germline V gene. This CDR3 comprises 17 residues. The CDR3 nucleotides are TGCGCCAGCAGCCAAGAGCGAGCGGGAGCGTTCACCGGGGAGCTGTTTTTT. Protein sequence: CASSQERAGAFTGELFF.

Here the CDR3 DNA reads TGCAGCGTGTCTTACTTAGATACGCAGTATTTT. Its translation: CSVSYLDTQYF. The chain links TRBV20-1 to TRBJ2-3; D ambiguous. CDR3 length: 11 amino acids. Germline V CDR1 and CDR2: DFQATT, SNEGSKA (reference sequence).

The rearrangement uses TRBV15 and TRBJ1-5, with unresolved D. Per germline, CDR1 LNHNV and CDR2 YYDKDF (reference sequence). The CDR3 spans 13 residues. V shed 2 bases and J shed 9 bases, with 11 bases lying between them. The CDR3 loop is CATSRRTVGPQHF. CDR3 in DNA: TGTGCCACCAGCAGAAGAACCGTAGGGCCCCAGCATTTT. The whole variable domain, remainder taken from reference TRBV15 and TRBJ1-5, is DAMVIQNPRYQVTQFGKPVTLSCSQTLNHNVMYWYQQKSSQAPKLLFHYYDKDFNNEADTPDNFQSRRPNTSFCFLDIRSPGLGDTAMYLCATSRRTVGPQHFGDGTRLSIL.

The CDR3 sequence is CASFLGQGQTQYF. CDR3 in DNA: TGTGCCAGCTTCTTGGGACAGGGCCAGACCCAGTACTTC. The chain recombines TRBV2 with TRBJ2-5; 9 nucleotides align to TRBD1. J gave up 6 bases and V 8 bases, and 7 bases lay outside the gene matches. In germline, CDR1 is SNHLY, CDR2 FYNNEI. CDR3 length equals 13 residues.

This clone was seen a single time. J is TRBJ2-1 and V is TRBV4-2; 15 bases are a match to TRBD2. V shed 2 bases, J shed 9 bases, and the junction held 5 bases outside the gene matches. Germline V gives CDR1 LGHNA, CDR2 YNFKEQ. The CDR3 has 16 amino acids. CDR3 coding DNA: TGTGCCAGCAGCCAACGGACTAGCGGGAGGGGACTTGAGCAGTTCTTC. The encoded protein is CASSQRTSGRGLEQFF.

This chain connects TRBV7-8 to TRBJ2-7; 8 bases fit TRBD2. V shed 2 bases, J shed 0 bases, and the junction held 3 bases outside the gene matches. Germline CDR1 is SGHVS and CDR2 is FQNEAQ. The CDR3 spans 15 residues. The CDR3 is CASSLRSGISYEQYF. In DNA form, the CDR3 reads TGTGCCAGCAGCTTACGTAGCGGGATCTCCTACGAGCAGTACTTC.

This chain joins TRBV10-3 and TRBJ2-3; 7 bases map to TRBD2. Germline CDR1 is ENHRY and CDR2 is SYGVKD. This CDR3 region has 18 residues. Germline trimming cut 11 bases from V and 3 bases from J; bases unmatched to any gene: 23. CDR3 nucleotide sequence: TGTGCCGTTCGGCCCCACTACGGGGGAGGGAAGCGGACAGATACGCAGTATTTT. It translates to CAVRPHYGGGKRTDTQYF.

This clone has only one observation. The chain couples TRBV7-3 to TRBJ2-5; TRBD2 matches 7 bases. The CDR3 totals 13 residues. Germline lookup yields CDR1 SGHTA and CDR2 FQGTGA. V dropped 6 bases and J dropped 5; count of bases not matched to a gene: 6. The CDR3 protein is CASSYVAGETQYF. The CDR3 region has the DNA TGTGCCAGCAGTTACGTAGCGGGCGAGACCCAGTACTTC.

The chain joins TRBV11-1 to TRBJ2-1; 8 bases line up with TRBD2. There are 15 residues in the CDR3. With V trimmed by 2 bases and J by 2 bases, 2 bases remained unmatched. Germline CDR1 SGHAT, CDR2 FQDESV (reference sequence). CDR3 loop: CASSLFGGAYNEQFF. CDR3 sequence (DNA): TGTGCCAGCAGCTTATTCGGGGGGGCCTACAATGAGCAGTTCTTC.

The chain joins TRBV18 to TRBJ2-7; 7 bases agree with TRBD2. The germline V gene encodes CDR1 KGHSH and CDR2 LQKENI. CDR3 length: 16 residues. After removal of 4 bases from V and 2 bases from J, the junction contained 11 bases not matched to a gene. CDR3 bases: TGTGCCAGCTCACAGACTAGCCCCCTTGCCACCTACGAGCAGTACTTC. Its translation: CASSQTSPLATYEQYF.

This rearrangement joins TRBV29-1 to TRBJ2-3; 7 positions agree with TRBD2. V lost 1 base and J lost 5; bases outside the gene matches: 3. The CDR3 covers 13 residues. Germline lookup yields CDR1 SQVTM and CDR2 ANQGSEA. CDR3 nucleotide sequence: TGCAGCGTTGAAGGGACTAGTTTAGATACGCAGTATTTT. As protein: CSVEGTSLDTQYF.

V gene TRBV5-1 combines with J gene TRBJ2-1; 11 bases map to TRBD2. The V gene's germline CDR1 is SGHRS and CDR2 YFSETQ. The J segment lost 9 bases and the V segment lost 0 bases, leaving 8 bases of the junction unmatched. The CDR3 covers 16 residues. In DNA form, the CDR3 reads TGCGCCAGCAGCTTGGTACGTAGCGGGAGGGCCGTTGAGCAGTTCTTC. It codes for CASSLVRSGRAVEQFF.

This chain links TRBV27 with TRBJ1-5, with a possible D match to TRBD1 (5 bases). CDR3 size: 15 residues. Per germline, CDR1 MNHEY and CDR2 SMNVEV (reference sequence). Between the trimmed V and J ends, which lost 8 bases and 6 bases, there was a span of 20 bases. The chain's CDR3 is CASHSGWRDGQPQHF. CDR3 sequence (DNA): TGTGCCAGCCACAGCGGATGGCGGGACGGTCAGCCCCAGCATTTT.

J is TRBJ2-2 and V is TRBV2; D not certain. The CDR3 length is 15 residues. In germline, CDR1 is SNHLY, CDR2 FYNNEI. Trimming left V 3 bases short and J 7 bases short, with 15 bases between. The CDR3 coding sequence is TGTGCCAGCAGTGACCCCCCTATTCATGGCGGGGAGCTGTTTTTT. Protein product: CASSDPPIHGGELFF.

The gene calls are TRBV28 and TRBJ2-3; D gene unclear. The CDR3 is 16 amino acids. Trimming stripped 5 bases from V and 4 bases from J, with 19 bases between. Germline lookup yields CDR1 MDHEN and CDR2 SYDVKM. The CDR3 DNA sequence: TGTGCCAGCAGTCCAGCCTCTCGAAGTTGGCCAGATACGCAGTATTTT. Amino acids: CASSPASRSWPDTQYF.

The chain recombines TRBV7-3 with TRBJ2-3; D unclear. The CDR3 consists of 13 residues. Germline V CDR1 and CDR2: SGHTA, FQGTGA. Between the trimmed V and J ends, which lost 4 bases and 3 bases, there was a span of 8 bases. The CDR3 loop is CASSSADTDTQYF. DNA of the CDR3: TGTGCCAGCAGCTCGGCGGATACAGATACGCAGTATTTT.

This clone was seen once. The gene calls are TRBV29-1 and TRBJ2-4; D is unclear. With 3 bases removed from V and 0 bases from J, the gap between germline ends came to 6 bases. This CDR3 has 13 amino acids. The V gene's germline CDR1 is SQVTM and CDR2 ANQGSEA. The CDR3 DNA reads TGCAGCGTTGAGCCCATAGCCAAAAACATTCAGTACTTC. It translates to CSVEPIAKNIQYF.

Worth noting for this clone: Other DNA sequences of this sample code for an identical CDR3. The chain recombines TRBV7-9 with TRBJ2-7; D gene ambiguous. The ends were cut back, 1 base at V and 3 bases at J, with 4 bases in the middle. The germline CDR1 and CDR2 sequences are SEHNR and FQNEAQ (reference sequence). The CDR3 has 12 residues. CDR3: CASSLVGYEQYF. The CDR3 DNA sequence: TGTGCCAGCAGCTTAGTAGGCTACGAGCAGTACTTC.

The genes are TRBV5-6 and TRBJ2-5; TRBD2 is a possible D gene (6 bases). The CDR3 consists of 17 residues. Germline V gene data show CDR1 as SGHDT and CDR2 as YYEEEE. The V gene lost 3 bases and the J gene lost 5 bases, with 23 bases spanning the gap. In DNA form, the CDR3 reads TGTGCCAGCAGCTCCCGGGCGGGACCCCACGCACGGGAGACCCAGTACTTC. Translated: CASSSRAGPHARETQYF.

This clone was recorded only once. The chain has TRBV28 and TRBJ1-3; possible D gene TRBD1, 6 bases. Trimming cost V 6 bases and J 5 bases, with 11 bases left between them. This CDR3 region has 13 residues. CDR1 and CDR2 from the germline V gene are MDHEN and SYDVKM. CDR3 residues: CASSPDRRNTIYF. Written as DNA, the CDR3 is TGTGCCAGCAGCCCTGACAGGAGAAACACCATATATTTT.

This clone was seen a few times. V and J are TRBV9 and TRBJ2-2; D is undetermined. CDR1 SGDLS and CDR2 YYNGEE come from the germline V gene. This CDR3 contains 12 residues. The ends were cut back, 4 bases at V and 3 bases at J, with 4 bases in the middle. The CDR3 here is CASSRYTGELFF. In DNA, the CDR3 is TGTGCCAGCAGCAGGTACACCGGGGAGCTGTTTTTT. Full variable domain (missing parts from reference TRBV9 and TRBJ2-2): DSGVTQTPKHLITATGQRVTLRCSPRSGDLSVYWYQQSLDQGLQFLIQYYNGEERAKGNILERFSAQQFPDLHSELNLSSLELGDSALYFCASSRYTGELFFGEGSRLTVL.